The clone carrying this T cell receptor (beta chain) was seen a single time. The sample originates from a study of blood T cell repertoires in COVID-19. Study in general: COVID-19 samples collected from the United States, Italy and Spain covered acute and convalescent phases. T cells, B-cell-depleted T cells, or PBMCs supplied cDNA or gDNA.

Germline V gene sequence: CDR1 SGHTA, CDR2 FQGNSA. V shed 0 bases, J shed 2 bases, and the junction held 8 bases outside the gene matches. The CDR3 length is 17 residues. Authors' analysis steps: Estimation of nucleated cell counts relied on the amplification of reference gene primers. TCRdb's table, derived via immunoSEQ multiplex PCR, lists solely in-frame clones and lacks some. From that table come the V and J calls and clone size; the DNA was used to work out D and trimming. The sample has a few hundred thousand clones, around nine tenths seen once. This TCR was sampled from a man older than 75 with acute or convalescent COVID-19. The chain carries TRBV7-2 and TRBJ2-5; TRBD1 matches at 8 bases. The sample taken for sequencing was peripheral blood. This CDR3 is CASSLALAGQGQETQYF. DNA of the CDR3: TGTGCCAGCAGCTTAGCTCTCGCTGGACAGGGACAAGAGACCCAGTACTTC.